This is a list of T cell receptor beta chains from one sample in a study of T cell responses to AZD1222 COVID-19 vaccine. Repertoires were generated with immunoSEQ multiplex PCR, while TCRdb's copy carries only in-frame clones and drops some. The sample lists some 120,000 clones; roughly four fifths were seen once. The starting material was peripheral blood, obtained on day 0 of AZD1222 vaccination. The receptors derive from an adult in good health. CDR3s include the opening cysteine and the closing phenylalanine or tryptophan. Fields, in order: D gene, J gene, clone size, V gene, CDR3 protein, CDR3 DNA. The D gene is left open where the match is weak. Some rows mark clone size as missing; the rest say once, few, many or name a class of expanded clone.

d_call: TRBD1
j_call: TRBJ1-2
clone_size: .
v_call: TRBV28
cdr3_aa: CASSTPGGQGYGYTF
cdr3_nt: TGTGCCAGCAGCACCCCAGGGGGCCAAGGCTATGGCTACACCTTC

d_call: .
j_call: TRBJ1-1
clone_size: few
v_call: TRBV6-1
cdr3_aa: CASSERYNTEAFF
cdr3_nt: TGTGCCAGCAGTGAAAGGTACAACACTGAAGCTTTCTTT

d_call: .
j_call: TRBJ1-5
clone_size: .
v_call: TRBV6-5
cdr3_aa: CASHPPGNQPQHF
cdr3_nt: TGTGCCAGCCACCCCCCCGGCAATCAGCCCCAGCATTTT

d_call: TRBD1
j_call: TRBJ1-1
clone_size: .
v_call: TRBV2
cdr3_aa: CAGQGAGTEAFF
cdr3_nt: TGTGCCGGCCAGGGGGCTGGCACTGAAGCTTTCTTT

d_call: .
j_call: TRBJ1-1
clone_size: .
v_call: TRBV7-9
cdr3_aa: CASGQAFF
cdr3_nt: TGTGCCAGCGGGCAGGCTTTCTTT

d_call: .
j_call: TRBJ2-1
clone_size: .
v_call: TRBV18
cdr3_aa: CASSPGSGSYNEQFF
cdr3_nt: TGTGCCAGCTCACCAGGGTCGGGGTCCTACAATGAGCAGTTCTTC

d_call: TRBD1
j_call: TRBJ1-6
clone_size: .
v_call: TRBV18
cdr3_aa: CASSPPSGGDSNSPLHF
cdr3_nt: TGTGCCAGCTCACCTCCCTCCGGGGGGGACAGTAATTCACCCCTCCACTTT

d_call: TRBD1
j_call: TRBJ1-6
clone_size: once
v_call: TRBV25-1
cdr3_aa: CASSEYSSGTGTNSPLHF
cdr3_nt: TGTGCCAGCAGTGAATATTCCTCCGGGACAGGGACTAATTCACCCCTCCACTTT

d_call: TRBD2
j_call: TRBJ2-2
clone_size: .
v_call: TRBV4-2
cdr3_aa: CASRNLAGGAGELFF
cdr3_nt: TGTGCCAGCAGGAACCTAGCGGGAGGGGCCGGGGAGCTGTTTTTT

d_call: TRBD1
j_call: TRBJ1-5
clone_size: .
v_call: TRBV18
cdr3_aa: CASSAGEGGLYQPQHF
cdr3_nt: TGTGCCAGCTCAGCCGGGGAAGGGGGCTTATATCAGCCCCAGCATTTT

d_call: .
j_call: TRBJ1-5
clone_size: .
v_call: TRBV5-1
cdr3_aa: CASSLAGRFNQPQHF
cdr3_nt: TGCGCCAGCAGCTTGGCCGGGCGGTTCAATCAGCCCCAGCATTTT

d_call: .
j_call: TRBJ2-1
clone_size: .
v_call: TRBV6-1
cdr3_aa: CASSEGQGGAYNEQFF
cdr3_nt: TGTGCCAGCAGTGAAGGTCAGGGAGGCGCCTACAATGAGCAGTTCTTC

d_call: .
j_call: TRBJ1-4
clone_size: .
v_call: TRBV3-1/TRBV3-2
cdr3_aa: CASSQTHEKLFF
cdr3_nt: TGTGCCAGCAGCCAAACCCATGAAAAACTGTTTTTT

d_call: .
j_call: TRBJ2-5
clone_size: .
v_call: TRBV2
cdr3_aa: CASSTRGETQYF
cdr3_nt: TGTGCCAGCAGTACGCGAGGAGAGACCCAGTACTTC

d_call: .
j_call: TRBJ1-3
clone_size: .
v_call: TRBV6-6
cdr3_aa: CASSPGHLAGGNTIYF
cdr3_nt: TGTGCCAGCAGTCCCGGACACCTCGCCGGGGGAAACACCATATATTTT

d_call: TRBD1
j_call: TRBJ1-1
clone_size: .
v_call: TRBV5-1
cdr3_aa: CASSPGQGWKNTEAFF
cdr3_nt: TGCGCCAGCAGCCCGGGACAGGGGTGGAAGAACACTGAAGCTTTCTTT

d_call: .
j_call: TRBJ1-1
clone_size: .
v_call: TRBV5-6
cdr3_aa: CASSLDTGPSFF
cdr3_nt: TGTGCCAGCAGCTTGGATACAGGGCCGAGTTTCTTT

d_call: TRBD2
j_call: TRBJ2-3
clone_size: .
v_call: TRBV5-4
cdr3_aa: CASSSTAGGFTYTQYF
cdr3_nt: TGTGCCAGCAGCTCCACCGCGGGAGGGTTCACATATACGCAGTATTTT

d_call: .
j_call: TRBJ2-7
clone_size: .
v_call: TRBV28
cdr3_aa: CASSRPMGGEQYF
cdr3_nt: TGTGCCAGCAGCCGCCCCATGGGAGGCGAGCAGTACTTC

d_call: TRBD1
j_call: TRBJ1-2
clone_size: few
v_call: TRBV14
cdr3_aa: CASSDRGSYGYTF
cdr3_nt: TGTGCCAGCAGCGACAGGGGAAGCTATGGCTACACCTTC

d_call: TRBD1
j_call: TRBJ1-2
clone_size: .
v_call: TRBV28
cdr3_aa: CASSLGTGNYGYTF
cdr3_nt: TGTGCCAGCAGTTTGGGGACAGGGAACTATGGCTACACCTTC

d_call: .
j_call: TRBJ2-7
clone_size: .
v_call: TRBV6-2/TRBV6-3
cdr3_aa: CASSRYYEQYF
cdr3_nt: TGTGCCAGCAGCCGGTACTACGAGCAGTACTTC

d_call: .
j_call: TRBJ1-1
clone_size: .
v_call: TRBV5-6
cdr3_aa: CASSFVGGGNTEAFF
cdr3_nt: TGTGCCAGCAGCTTCGTTGGGGGTGGGAACACTGAAGCTTTCTTT

d_call: .
j_call: TRBJ2-1
clone_size: once
v_call: TRBV7-8
cdr3_aa: CASSGTQGVQSSYNEQFF
cdr3_nt: TGTGCCAGCAGCGGAACACAGGGAGTTCAGAGCTCCTACAATGAGCAGTTCTTC

d_call: .
j_call: TRBJ1-2
clone_size: .
v_call: TRBV6-5
cdr3_aa: CASSLASGYTF
cdr3_nt: TGTGCCAGCAGTCTAGCCAGTGGCTACACCTTC

d_call: TRBD2
j_call: TRBJ2-1
clone_size: .
v_call: TRBV28
cdr3_aa: CASSGASGSSYNEQFF
cdr3_nt: TGTGCCAGCAGTGGGGCTAGCGGGAGCTCCTACAATGAGCAGTTCTTC

d_call: TRBD1
j_call: TRBJ1-6
clone_size: .
v_call: TRBV5-4
cdr3_aa: CASSSITGDAPLHF
cdr3_nt: TGTGCCAGCAGCTCGATAACAGGGGACGCACCCCTCCACTTT

d_call: .
j_call: TRBJ1-1
clone_size: once
v_call: TRBV12-5
cdr3_aa: CASGPTGFGGAFF
cdr3_nt: TGTGCTAGTGGCCCCACAGGGTTCGGGGGGGCTTTCTTT

d_call: .
j_call: TRBJ2-7
clone_size: .
v_call: TRBV5-5
cdr3_aa: CASSLGQVGAEQYF
cdr3_nt: TGTGCCAGCAGCTTGGGACAGGTTGGCGCCGAGCAGTACTTC

d_call: .
j_call: TRBJ2-7
clone_size: few
v_call: TRBV27
cdr3_aa: CASSLGPLAHEQYF
cdr3_nt: TGTGCCAGCAGTTTAGGGCCCCTCGCACACGAGCAGTACTTC

d_call: .
j_call: TRBJ1-5
clone_size: .
v_call: TRBV18
cdr3_aa: CASSPTEGSQPQHF
cdr3_nt: TGTGCCAGCTCTCCCACGGAGGGGTCGCAGCCCCAGCATTTT

d_call: .
j_call: TRBJ2-1
clone_size: .
v_call: TRBV5-6
cdr3_aa: CASSPHTMAAYNEQFF
cdr3_nt: TGTGCCAGCAGTCCCCATACGATGGCAGCGTACAATGAGCAGTTCTTC

d_call: .
j_call: TRBJ2-1
clone_size: .
v_call: TRBV19
cdr3_aa: CASSPRQDEQFF
cdr3_nt: TGTGCCAGTAGTCCACGACAGGATGAGCAGTTCTTC

d_call: TRBD1
j_call: TRBJ2-7
clone_size: few
v_call: TRBV19
cdr3_aa: CASSAGQGYEQYF
cdr3_nt: TGTGCCAGTAGTGCGGGACAGGGGTACGAGCAGTACTTC

d_call: TRBD1
j_call: TRBJ2-7
clone_size: .
v_call: TRBV7-6
cdr3_aa: CASSYGQGQYF
cdr3_nt: TGTGCCAGCAGCTACGGACAGGGGCAGTACTTC

d_call: .
j_call: TRBJ1-5
clone_size: .
v_call: TRBV3-1/TRBV3-2
cdr3_aa: CASSHWGGNQPQHF
cdr3_nt: TGTGCCAGCAGCCATTGGGGGGGCAATCAGCCCCAGCATTTT